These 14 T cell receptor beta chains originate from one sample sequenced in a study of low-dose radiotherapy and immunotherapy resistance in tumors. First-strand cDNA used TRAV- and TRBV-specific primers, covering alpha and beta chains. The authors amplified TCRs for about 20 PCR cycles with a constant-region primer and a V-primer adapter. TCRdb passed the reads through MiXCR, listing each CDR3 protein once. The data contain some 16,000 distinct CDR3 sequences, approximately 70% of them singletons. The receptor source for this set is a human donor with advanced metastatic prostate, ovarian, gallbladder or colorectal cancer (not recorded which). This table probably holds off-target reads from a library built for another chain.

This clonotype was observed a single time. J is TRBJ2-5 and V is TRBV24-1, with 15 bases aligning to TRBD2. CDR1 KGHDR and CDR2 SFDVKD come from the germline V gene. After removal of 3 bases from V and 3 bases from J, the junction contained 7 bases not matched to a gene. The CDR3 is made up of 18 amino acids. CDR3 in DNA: TGTGCCACCAGTGATGCGAGGACTAGCGGGAGGGCTGAAGAGACCCAGTACTTC. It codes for CATSDARTSGRAEETQYF.

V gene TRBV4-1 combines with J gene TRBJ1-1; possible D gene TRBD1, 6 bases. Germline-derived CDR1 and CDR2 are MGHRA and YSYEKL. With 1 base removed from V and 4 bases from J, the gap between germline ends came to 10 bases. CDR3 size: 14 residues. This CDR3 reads CASSQGGLGTEAFF. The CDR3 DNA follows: TGCGCCAGCAGCCAAGGGGGGCTTGGCACTGAAGCTTTCTTT.

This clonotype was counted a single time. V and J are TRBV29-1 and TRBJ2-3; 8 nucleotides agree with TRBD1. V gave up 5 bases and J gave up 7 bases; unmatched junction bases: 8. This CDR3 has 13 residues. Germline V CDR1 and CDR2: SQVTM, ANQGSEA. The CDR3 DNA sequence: TGCAGCGTTTCAGGGGGCGTCGCACATACGCAGTATTTT. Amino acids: CSVSGGVAHTQYF.

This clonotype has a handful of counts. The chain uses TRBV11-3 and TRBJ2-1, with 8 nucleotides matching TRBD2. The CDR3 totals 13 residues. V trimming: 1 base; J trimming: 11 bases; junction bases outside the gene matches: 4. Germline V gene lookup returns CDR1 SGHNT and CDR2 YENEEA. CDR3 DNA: TGTGCCAGCAGCTTAGCGGGACTAGGCAAGCAGTTCTTC. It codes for CASSLAGLGKQFF.

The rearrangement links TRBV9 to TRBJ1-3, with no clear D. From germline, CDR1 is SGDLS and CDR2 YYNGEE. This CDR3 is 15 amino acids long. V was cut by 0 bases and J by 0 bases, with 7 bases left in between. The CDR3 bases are TGTGCCAGCAGCGTAGCGTTCAACTCTGGAAACACCATATATTTT. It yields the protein CASSVAFNSGNTIYF.

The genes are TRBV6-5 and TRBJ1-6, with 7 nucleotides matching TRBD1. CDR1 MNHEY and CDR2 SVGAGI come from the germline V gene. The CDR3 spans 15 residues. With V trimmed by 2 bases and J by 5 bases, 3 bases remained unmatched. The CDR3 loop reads CASSYRDRDNSPLHF. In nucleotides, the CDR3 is TGTGCCAGCAGTTACCGGGACAGAGATAATTCACCCCTCCACTTT.

The CDR3 sequence is CASSHRGGEQYF. CDR3 DNA sequence: TGTGCCAGCAGCCACCGAGGGGGGGAGCAGTACTTC. The rearrangement uses TRBV5-6 and TRBJ2-7; D might be TRBD1 or TRBD2, each matching 6 bases. The CDR3 loop spans 12 amino acids. Germline-derived CDR1 and CDR2 are SGHDT and YYEEEE. V gave up 4 bases and J gave up 7 bases, with 12 bases separating them.

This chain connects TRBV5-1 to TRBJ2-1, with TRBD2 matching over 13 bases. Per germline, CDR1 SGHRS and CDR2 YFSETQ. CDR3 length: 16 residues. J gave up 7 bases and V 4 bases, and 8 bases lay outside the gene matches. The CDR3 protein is CASSIRSGLAGNEQFF. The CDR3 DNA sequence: TGCGCCAGCAGCATAAGGTCGGGACTAGCGGGAAATGAGCAGTTCTTC.

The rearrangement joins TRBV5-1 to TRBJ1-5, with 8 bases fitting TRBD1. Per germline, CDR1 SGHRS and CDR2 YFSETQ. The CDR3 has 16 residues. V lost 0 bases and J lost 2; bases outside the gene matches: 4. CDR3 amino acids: CASSLGTGLGNQPQHF. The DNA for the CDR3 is TGCGCCAGCAGCTTGGGGACAGGGCTTGGCAATCAGCCCCAGCATTTT.

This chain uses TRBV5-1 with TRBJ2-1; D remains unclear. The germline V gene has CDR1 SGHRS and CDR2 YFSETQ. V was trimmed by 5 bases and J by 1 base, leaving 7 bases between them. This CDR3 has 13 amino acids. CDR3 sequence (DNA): TGCGCCAGCAGGGACGGGTCCTACAATGAGCAGTTCTTC. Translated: CASRDGSYNEQFF.

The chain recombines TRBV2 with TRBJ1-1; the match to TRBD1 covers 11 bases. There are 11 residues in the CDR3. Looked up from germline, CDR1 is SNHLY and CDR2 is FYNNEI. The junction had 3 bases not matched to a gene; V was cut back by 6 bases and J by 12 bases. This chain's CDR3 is CASRGQGETFF. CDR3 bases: TGTGCCAGCAGGGGACAGGGGGAGACTTTCTTT.

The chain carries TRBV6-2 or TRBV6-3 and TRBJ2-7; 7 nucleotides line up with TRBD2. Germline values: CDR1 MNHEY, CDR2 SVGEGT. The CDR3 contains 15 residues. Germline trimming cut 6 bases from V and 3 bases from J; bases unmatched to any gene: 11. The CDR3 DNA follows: TGTGCCAGCAGCACCCAGTGGGGGGGAAACTACGAGCAGTACTTC. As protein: CASSTQWGGNYEQYF.

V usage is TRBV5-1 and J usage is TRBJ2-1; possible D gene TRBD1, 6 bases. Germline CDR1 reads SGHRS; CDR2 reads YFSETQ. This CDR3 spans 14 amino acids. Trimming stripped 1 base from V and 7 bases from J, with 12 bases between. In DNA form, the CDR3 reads TGCGCCAGCAGCTTGAACAGGGAAGGGAATGAGCAGTTCTTC. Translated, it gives CASSLNREGNEQFF.

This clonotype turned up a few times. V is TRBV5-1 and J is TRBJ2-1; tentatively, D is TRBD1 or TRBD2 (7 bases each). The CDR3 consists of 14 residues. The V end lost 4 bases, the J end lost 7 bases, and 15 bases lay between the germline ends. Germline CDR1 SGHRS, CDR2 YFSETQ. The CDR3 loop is CASSAGGGGNEQFF. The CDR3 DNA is TGCGCCAGCAGCGCAGGGGGGGGCGGGAATGAGCAGTTCTTC.